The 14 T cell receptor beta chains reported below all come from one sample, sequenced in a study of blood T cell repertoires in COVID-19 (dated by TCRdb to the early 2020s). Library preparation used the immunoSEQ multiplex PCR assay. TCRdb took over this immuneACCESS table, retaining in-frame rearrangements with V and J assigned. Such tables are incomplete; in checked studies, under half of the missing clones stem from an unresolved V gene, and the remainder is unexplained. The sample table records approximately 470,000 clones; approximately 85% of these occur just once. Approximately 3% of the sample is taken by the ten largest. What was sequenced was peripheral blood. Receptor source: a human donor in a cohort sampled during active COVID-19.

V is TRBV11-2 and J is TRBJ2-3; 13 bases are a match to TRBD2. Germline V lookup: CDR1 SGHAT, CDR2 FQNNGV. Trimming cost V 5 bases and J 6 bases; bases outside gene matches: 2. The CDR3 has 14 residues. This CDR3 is CASSRTSGSDTQYF. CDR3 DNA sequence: TGTGCCAGCAGCCGGACTAGCGGGAGTGATACGCAGTATTTT.

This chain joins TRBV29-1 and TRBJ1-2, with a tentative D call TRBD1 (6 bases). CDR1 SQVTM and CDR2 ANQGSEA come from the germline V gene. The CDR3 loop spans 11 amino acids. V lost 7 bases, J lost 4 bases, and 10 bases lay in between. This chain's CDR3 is CSGTDSYGYTF. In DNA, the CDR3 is TGCAGCGGTACGGACAGCTATGGCTACACCTTC.

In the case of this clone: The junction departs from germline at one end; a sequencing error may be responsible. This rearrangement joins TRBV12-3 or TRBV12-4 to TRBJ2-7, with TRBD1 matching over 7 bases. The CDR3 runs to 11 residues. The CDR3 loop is CASSTNRGLNF. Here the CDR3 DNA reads TGTGCCAGCAGTACTAACAGGGGTTTGAACTTC.

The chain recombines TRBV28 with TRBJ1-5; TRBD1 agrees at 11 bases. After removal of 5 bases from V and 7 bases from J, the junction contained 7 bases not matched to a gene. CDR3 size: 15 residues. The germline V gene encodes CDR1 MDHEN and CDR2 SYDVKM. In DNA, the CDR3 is TGTGCCAGCAGTCCAGGACAGGGGGCTCGACAGCCCCAGCATTTT. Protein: CASSPGQGARQPQHF.

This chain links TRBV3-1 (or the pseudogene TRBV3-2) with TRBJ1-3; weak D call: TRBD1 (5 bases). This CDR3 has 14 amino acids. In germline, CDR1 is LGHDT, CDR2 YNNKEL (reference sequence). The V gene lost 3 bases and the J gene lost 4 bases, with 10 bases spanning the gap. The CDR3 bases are TGTGCCAGCAGCCAGACAGAGCAGGGAAACACCATATATTTT. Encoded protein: CASSQTEQGNTIYF.

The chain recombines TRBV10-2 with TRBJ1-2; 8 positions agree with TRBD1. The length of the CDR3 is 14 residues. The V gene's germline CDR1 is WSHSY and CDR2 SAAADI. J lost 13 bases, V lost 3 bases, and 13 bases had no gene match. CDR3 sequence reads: CASSEGGQGLFSTF. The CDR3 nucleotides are TGCGCCAGCAGTGAAGGAGGACAGGGACTCTTTTCCACCTTC.

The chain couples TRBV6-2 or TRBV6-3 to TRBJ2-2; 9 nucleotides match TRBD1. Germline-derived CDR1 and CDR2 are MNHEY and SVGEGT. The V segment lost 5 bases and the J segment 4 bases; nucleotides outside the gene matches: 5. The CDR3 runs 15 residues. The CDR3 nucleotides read TGTGCCAGCAGTAAACAGGGGGCCCGCACCGGGGAGCTGTTTTTT. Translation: CASSKQGARTGELFF.

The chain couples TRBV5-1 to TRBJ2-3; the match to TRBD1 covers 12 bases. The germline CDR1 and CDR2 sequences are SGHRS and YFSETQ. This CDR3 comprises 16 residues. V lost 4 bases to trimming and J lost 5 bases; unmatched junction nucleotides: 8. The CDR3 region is CASSPGTGGALDTQYF. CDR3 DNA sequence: TGCGCCAGCAGCCCCGGGACAGGGGGCGCGTTAGATACGCAGTATTTT. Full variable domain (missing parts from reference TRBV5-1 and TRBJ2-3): KAGVTQTPRYLIKTRGQQVTLSCSPISGHRSVSWYQQTPGQGLQFLFEYFSETQRNKGNFPGRFSGRQFSNSRSEMNVSTLELGDSALYLCASSPGTGGALDTQYFGPGTRLTVL.

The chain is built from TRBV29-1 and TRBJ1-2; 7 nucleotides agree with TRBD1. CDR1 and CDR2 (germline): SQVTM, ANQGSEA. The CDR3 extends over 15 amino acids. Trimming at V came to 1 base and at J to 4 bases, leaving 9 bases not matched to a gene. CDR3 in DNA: TGCAGCGTTGAAGGGCAGGGGGGCACCTTCTATGGCTACACCTTC. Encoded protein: CSVEGQGGTFYGYTF.

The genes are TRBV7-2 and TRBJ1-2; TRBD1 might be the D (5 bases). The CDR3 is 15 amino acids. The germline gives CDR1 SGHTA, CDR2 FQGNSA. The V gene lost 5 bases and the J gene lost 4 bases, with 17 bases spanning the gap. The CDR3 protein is CASSPKTQATYGYTF. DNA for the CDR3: TGTGCCAGCAGCCCTAAGACACAGGCGACCTATGGCTACACCTTC. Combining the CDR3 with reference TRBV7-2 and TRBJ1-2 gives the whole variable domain GAGVSQSPSNKVTEKGKDVELRCDPISGHTALYWYRQSLGQGLEFLIYFQGNSAPDKSGLPSDRFSAERTGGSVSTLTIQRTQQEDSAVYLCASSPKTQATYGYTFGSGTRLTVV.

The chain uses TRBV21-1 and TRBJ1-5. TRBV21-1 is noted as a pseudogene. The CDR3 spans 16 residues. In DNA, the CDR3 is TGTGCCAGCAGCAAAGAGGCGGGGCGGGGCAATCAGCCCCAGCATTTT. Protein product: CASSKEAGRGNQPQHF.

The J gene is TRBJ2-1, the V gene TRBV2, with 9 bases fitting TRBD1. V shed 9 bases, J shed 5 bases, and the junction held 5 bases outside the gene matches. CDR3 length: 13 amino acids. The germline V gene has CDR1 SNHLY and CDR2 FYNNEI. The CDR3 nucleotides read TGTGCCAGTGGGACAGGGAGAAACAATGAGCAGTTCTTC. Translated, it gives CASGTGRNNEQFF.

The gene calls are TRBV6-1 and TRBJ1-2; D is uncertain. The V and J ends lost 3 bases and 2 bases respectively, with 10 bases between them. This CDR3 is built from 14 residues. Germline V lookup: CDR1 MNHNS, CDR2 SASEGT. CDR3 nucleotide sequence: TGTGCCAGCAGTGAGGGTCCAGGAAACTATGGCTACACCTTC. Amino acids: CASSEGPGNYGYTF.

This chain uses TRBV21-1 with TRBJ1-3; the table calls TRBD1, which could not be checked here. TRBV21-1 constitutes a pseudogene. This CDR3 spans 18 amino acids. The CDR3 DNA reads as TGTGCCAGCAGCAAACCAGGTCCGGAACAGGGTCCCGGAAACACCATATATTTT. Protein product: CASSKPGPEQGPGNTIYF.